This TCR beta chain derives from a study of shared clonotypes between healthy human individuals. Clones were sequenced by immunoSEQ multiplex PCR, and TCRdb holds only the in-frame ones, with some missing. The sample has roughly 1,600,000 clones, approximately 98.5% seen once. Unmatched junction bases numbered 5, after V lost 1 base and J lost 4 bases. The length of the CDR3 is 16 residues. Germline V gene sequence: CDR1 SGHVS, CDR2 FNYEAQ. This receptor was obtained from a man aged 30-40 years in good health. The rearrangement joins TRBV7-6 to TRBJ2-3, with 10 bases identical to TRBD2. The material sequenced was naive CD4+ T cells sorted from blood. Subset here: CD45RA+ positively selected. The DNA for the CDR3 is TGTGCCAGCAGCTTAGGTCTAGCGGGAGCTTCAGATACGCAGTATTTT. Translation: CASSLGLAGASDTQYF.